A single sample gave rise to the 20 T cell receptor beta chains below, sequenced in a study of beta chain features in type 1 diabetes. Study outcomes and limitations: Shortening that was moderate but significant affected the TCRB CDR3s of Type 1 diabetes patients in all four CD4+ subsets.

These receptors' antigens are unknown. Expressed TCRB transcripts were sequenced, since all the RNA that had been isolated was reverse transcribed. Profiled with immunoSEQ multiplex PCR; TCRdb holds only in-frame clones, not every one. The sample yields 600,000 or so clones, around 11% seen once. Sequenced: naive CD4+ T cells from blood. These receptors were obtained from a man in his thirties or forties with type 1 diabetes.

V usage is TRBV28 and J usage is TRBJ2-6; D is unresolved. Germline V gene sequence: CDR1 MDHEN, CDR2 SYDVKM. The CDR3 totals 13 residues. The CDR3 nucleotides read TGTGCGAGTAGAAACTCTGGGGCCAACGTCCTGACTTTC. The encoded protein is CASRNSGANVLTF. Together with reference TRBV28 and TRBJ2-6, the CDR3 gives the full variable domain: DVKVTQSSRYLVKRTGEKVFLECVQDMDHENMFWYRQDPGLGLRLIYFSYDVKMKEKGDIPEGYSVSREKKERFSLILESASTNQTSMYLCASRNSGANVLTFGAGSRLTVL.

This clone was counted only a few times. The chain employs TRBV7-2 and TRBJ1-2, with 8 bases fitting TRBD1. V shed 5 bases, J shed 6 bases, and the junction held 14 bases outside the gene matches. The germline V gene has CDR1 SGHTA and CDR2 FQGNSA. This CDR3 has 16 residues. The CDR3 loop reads CASSPRTGSGVDGYTF. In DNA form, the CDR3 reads TGTGCCAGCAGCCCTAGGACAGGGAGTGGAGTCGATGGCTACACCTTC.

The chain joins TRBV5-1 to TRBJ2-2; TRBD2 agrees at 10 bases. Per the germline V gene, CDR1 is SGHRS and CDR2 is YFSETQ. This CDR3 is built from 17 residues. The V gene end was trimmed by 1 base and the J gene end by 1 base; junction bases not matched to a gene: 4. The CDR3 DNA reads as TGCGCCAGCAGCTTGACTAGCGGGGTCAAGAACACCGGGGAGCTGTTTTTT. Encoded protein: CASSLTSGVKNTGELFF.

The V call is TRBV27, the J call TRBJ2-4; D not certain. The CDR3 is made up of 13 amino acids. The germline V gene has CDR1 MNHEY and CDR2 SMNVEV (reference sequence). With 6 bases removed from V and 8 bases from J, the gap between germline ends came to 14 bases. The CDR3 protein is CASSGTRLDIQYF. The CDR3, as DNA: TGTGCCAGCAGCGGAACCCGGCTGGACATTCAGTACTTC.

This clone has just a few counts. The CDR3 DNA reads as TGCGCCAGCAGCCAGGGACAGTCCTACGAGCAGTACTTC. It codes for CASSQGQSYEQYF. This rearrangement joins TRBV5-1 to TRBJ2-7, with TRBD1 matching over 7 bases. The CDR3 sequence is 13 residues long. J was trimmed by 1 base and V by 4 bases; bases with no gene match: 2. The germline V gene has CDR1 SGHRS and CDR2 YFSETQ.

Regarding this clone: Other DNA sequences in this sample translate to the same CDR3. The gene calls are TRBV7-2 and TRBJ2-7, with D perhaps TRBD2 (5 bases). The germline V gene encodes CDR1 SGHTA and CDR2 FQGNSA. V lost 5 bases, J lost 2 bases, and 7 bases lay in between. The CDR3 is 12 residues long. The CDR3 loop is CASSARAYEQYF. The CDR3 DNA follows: TGTGCCAGCAGCGCGAGGGCCTACGAGCAGTACTTC.

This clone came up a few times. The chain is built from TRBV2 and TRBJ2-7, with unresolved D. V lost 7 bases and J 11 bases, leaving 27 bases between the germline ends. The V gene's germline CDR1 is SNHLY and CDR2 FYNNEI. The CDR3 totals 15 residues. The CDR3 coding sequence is TGTGCCAGCACCGAACCGGTGGCGCCCCCCGATTCGAAGTACTTC. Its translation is CASTEPVAPPDSKYF.

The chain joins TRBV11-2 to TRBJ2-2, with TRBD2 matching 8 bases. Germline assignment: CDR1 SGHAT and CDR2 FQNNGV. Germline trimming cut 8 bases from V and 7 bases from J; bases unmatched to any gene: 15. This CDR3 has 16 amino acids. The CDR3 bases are TGTGCCAGCCGGCTACGGGCCAGCGGGGGAGTCGGGGAGCTGTTTTTT. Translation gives CASRLRASGGVGELFF. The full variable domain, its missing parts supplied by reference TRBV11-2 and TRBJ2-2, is EAGVAQSPRYKIIEKRQSVAFWCNPISGHATLYWYQQILGQGPKLLIQFQNNGVVDDSQLPKDRFSAERLKGVDSTLKIQPAKLEDSAVYLCASRLRASGGVGELFFGEGSRLTVL.

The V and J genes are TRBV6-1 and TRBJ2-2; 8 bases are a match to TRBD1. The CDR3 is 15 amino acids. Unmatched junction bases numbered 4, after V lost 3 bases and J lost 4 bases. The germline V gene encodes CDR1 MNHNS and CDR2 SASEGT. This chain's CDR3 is CASSDSGTGTGELFF. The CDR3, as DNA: TGTGCCAGCAGTGATTCCGGGACAGGCACCGGGGAGCTGTTTTTT.

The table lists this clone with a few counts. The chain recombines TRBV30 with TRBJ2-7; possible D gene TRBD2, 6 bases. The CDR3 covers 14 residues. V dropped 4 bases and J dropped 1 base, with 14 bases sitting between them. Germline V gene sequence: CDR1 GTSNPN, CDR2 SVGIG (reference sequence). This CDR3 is CAWNRDFTSYEQYF. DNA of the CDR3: TGTGCCTGGAACCGGGACTTCACTTCCTACGAGCAGTACTTC. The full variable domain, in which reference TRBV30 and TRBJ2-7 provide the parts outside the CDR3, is SQTIHQWPATLVQPVGSPLSLECTVEGTSNPNLYWYRQAAGRGLQLLFYSVGIGQISSEVPQNLSASRPQDRQFILSSKKLLLSDSGFYLCAWNRDFTSYEQYFGPGTRLTVT.

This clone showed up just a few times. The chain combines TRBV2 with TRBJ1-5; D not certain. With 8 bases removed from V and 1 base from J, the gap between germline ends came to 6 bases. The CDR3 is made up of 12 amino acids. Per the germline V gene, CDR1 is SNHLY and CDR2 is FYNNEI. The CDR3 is CASSLSNQPQHF. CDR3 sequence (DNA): TGTGCCAGCTCCTTGAGCAATCAGCCCCAGCATTTT.

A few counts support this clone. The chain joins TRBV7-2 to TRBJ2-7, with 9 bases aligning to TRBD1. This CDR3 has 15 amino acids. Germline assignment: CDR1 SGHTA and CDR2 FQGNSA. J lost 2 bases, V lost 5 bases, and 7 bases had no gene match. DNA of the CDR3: TGTGCCAGCAGCCCTAGTGGGGACAGGGCCTACGAGCAGTACTTC. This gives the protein CASSPSGDRAYEQYF. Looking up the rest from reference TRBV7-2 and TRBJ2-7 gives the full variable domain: GAGVSQSPSNKVTEKGKDVELRCDPISGHTALYWYRQSLGQGLEFLIYFQGNSAPDKSGLPSDRFSAERTGGSVSTLTIQRTQQEDSAVYLCASSPSGDRAYEQYFGPGTRLTVT.

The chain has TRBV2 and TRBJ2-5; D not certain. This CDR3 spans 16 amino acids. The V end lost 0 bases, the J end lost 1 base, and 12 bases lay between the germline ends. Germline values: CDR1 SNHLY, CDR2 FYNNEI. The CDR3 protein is CASSEALIRFQETQYF. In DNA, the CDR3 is TGTGCCAGCAGTGAAGCGCTTATACGGTTCCAAGAGACCCAGTACTTC. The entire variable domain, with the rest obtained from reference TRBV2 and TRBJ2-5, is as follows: EPEVTQTPSHQVTQMGQEVILRCVPISNHLYFYWYRQILGQKVEFLVSFYNNEISEKSEIFDDQFSVERPDGSNFTLKIRSTKLEDSAMYFCASSEALIRFQETQYFGPGTRLLVL.

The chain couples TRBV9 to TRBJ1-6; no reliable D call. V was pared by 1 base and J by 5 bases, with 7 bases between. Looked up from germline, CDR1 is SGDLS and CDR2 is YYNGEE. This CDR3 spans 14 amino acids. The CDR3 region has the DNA TGTGCCAGCAGCGTAAGCCCAGATAATTCACCCCTCCACTTT. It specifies CASSVSPDNSPLHF. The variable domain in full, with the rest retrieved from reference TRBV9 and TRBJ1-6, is DSGVTQTPKHLITATGQRVTLRCSPRSGDLSVYWYQQSLDQGLQFLIQYYNGEERAKGNILERFSAQQFPDLHSELNLSSLELGDSALYFCASSVSPDNSPLHFGNGTRLTVT.

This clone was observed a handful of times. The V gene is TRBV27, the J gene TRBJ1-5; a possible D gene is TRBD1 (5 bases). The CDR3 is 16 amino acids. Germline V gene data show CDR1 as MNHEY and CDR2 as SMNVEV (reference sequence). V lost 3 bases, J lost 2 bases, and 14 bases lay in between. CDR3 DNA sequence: TGTGCCAGCAGTTTTGGGGGAACCGTCGGCAATCAGCCCCAGCATTTT. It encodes CASSFGGTVGNQPQHF.

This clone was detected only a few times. CDR3 DNA: TGTGCCAGCAGCCCGGGGACAGGTCGGGAGGCCCAGTACTTC. Amino acids: CASSPGTGREAQYF. The J gene is TRBJ2-5, the V gene TRBV13, with D possibly TRBD1 on 8 matching bases. This CDR3 spans 14 amino acids. With 5 bases removed from V and 9 bases from J, the gap between germline ends came to 19 bases. Per germline, CDR1 PRHDT and CDR2 FYEKMQ (reference sequence).

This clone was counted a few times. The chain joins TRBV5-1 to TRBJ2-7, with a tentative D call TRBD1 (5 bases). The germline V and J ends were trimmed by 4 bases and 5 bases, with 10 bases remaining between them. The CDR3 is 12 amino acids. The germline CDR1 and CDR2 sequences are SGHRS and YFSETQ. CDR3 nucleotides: TGCGCCAGCAGCCAGAAAGGGGACGAGCAGTACTTC. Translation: CASSQKGDEQYF.

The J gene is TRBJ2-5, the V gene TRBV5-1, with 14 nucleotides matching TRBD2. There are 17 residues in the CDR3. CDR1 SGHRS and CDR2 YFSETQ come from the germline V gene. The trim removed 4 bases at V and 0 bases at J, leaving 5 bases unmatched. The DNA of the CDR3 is TGCGCCAGCAGCGAAGGGACTAGCGGGGGATACCAAGAGACCCAGTACTTC. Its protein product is CASSEGTSGGYQETQYF.

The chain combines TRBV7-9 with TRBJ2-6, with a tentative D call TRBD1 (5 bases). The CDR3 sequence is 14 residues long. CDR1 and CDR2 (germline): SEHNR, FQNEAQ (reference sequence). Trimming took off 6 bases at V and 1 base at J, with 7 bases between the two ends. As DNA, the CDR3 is TGTGCCAGCAGAAGGGGATCTGGGGCCAACGTCCTGACTTTC. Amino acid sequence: CASRRGSGANVLTF. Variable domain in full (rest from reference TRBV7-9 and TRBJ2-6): DTGVSQNPRHKITKRGQNVTFRCDPISEHNRLYWYRQTLGQGPEFLTYFQNEAQLEKSRLLSDRFSAERPKGSFSTLEIQRTEQGDSAMYLCASRRGSGANVLTFGAGSRLTVL.

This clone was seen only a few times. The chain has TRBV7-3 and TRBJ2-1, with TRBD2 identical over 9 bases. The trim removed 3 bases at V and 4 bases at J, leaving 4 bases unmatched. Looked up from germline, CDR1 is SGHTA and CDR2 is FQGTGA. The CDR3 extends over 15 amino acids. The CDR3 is CASSFSSGVYNEQFF. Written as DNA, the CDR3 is TGTGCCAGCAGCTTTTCTAGCGGGGTATACAATGAGCAGTTCTTC.